This record concerns one T cell receptor beta chain sequence. It has no known antigen specificity. Within one base of it there is no much larger clone, and no base qualities were kept. These data belong to a study of blood T cell repertoires in COVID-19 (dated by TCRdb to about 2020). General notes on the study: Samples covering the acute and convalescent phases of COVID-19 were provided by collaborators in the United States, Italy and Spain. The material from the prospective study consisted of cDNA or gDNA derived from T cells, B-cell-depleted T cells, or PBMCs. The dataset comprised deeply sampled blood TCRbeta repertoires from subjects exposed to, actively infected with, or recovered from COVID-19. The repertoires were released in a freely available public database intended as a resource for research on the immune response to SARS-CoV-2. The samples were drawn from the first 160 participants of the ongoing ImmuneRACE study and from 950 to 1,500 subjects provided by 6 global collaborators. Nearly every sample came with metadata listing a de-identified subject ID, COVID-19 status, age in years and sex. Where available, HLA class I and class II types were obtained from metadata supplied by the sample provider rather than from assay-based typing.

TCRbeta CDR3 regions were amplified from genomic DNA using the immunoSEQ Assay, a bias-controlled multiplex PCR. Concerning the study's data processing: Nucleated cell counts per sample were estimated from amplification of reference gene primers within the assay. To quantify the absolute abundance of each unique TCRbeta CDR3 rearrangement, sequence reads were collapsed and filtered. For each sample, productive Simpson clonality was calculated as the square root of Simpson's diversity index over productive rearrangements. Entries here come from immuneACCESS through TCRdb and include only in-frame sequences with V and J called. Some clones fail to appear in such tables; in the studies checked, an unresolved V gene covers under half of the shortfall, and the cause of the remainder is unknown. V, J and clone size are those of that table, while D and trimming were read from the DNA. The sample table contains about 78,000 clones; only one count was recorded for 86% of them. The ten largest make up roughly 4.5% of the sample.

Each collaborating institution followed its own protocols to collect whole blood in K2EDTA tubes. Collaborator samples were shipped for TCRbeta analysis as frozen whole blood, isolated PBMCs, or DNA extracted from either sample type. What the work shows at the level of the full study, not this receptor alone: How much clinical and demographic metadata was included differed by source and by participant, and the metadata was provided uncurated.

Inclusive of the bounding cysteine and phenylalanine, the CDR3 is 16 residues long. Of all the DNA, just the CDR3 is kept, 48 bases in frame from base 1. The germline V gene provides CDR1 SGHVS and CDR2 FQNEAQ. Trimming takes 3 bases off V and 2 bases off J; junction bases not matched to a gene: 8. The clonotype was recovered from a middle-aged man with active or convalescent COVID-19. Sequencing was done on a sample of peripheral blood. The rearrangement combines TRBV7-8 with TRBJ2-7, and TRBD1 matches 9 of the central bases. CDR3 region: CASSLAPGQGPYEQYF. The bases read TGTGCCAGCAGCTTGGCCCCAGGACAGGGGCCCTACGAGCAGTACTTC.